This paragraph covers one TCR beta chain sequence. These data come from a study of OX40 agonist ivuxolimab in advanced cancers. The CDR3 covers 17 residues. CDR1 is SGHTS, CDR2 YDEGEE, per germline. The J segment lost 3 bases and the V segment lost 9 bases, leaving 14 bases of the junction unmatched. Sequencing was performed with immunoSEQ multiplex PCR; in TCRdb, only in-frame clones are kept and a portion is missing. The sample contains 65,000 to 95,000 clones, over 75% of which appear only once. The sequencing used CD4+ or CD8+ T cells sorted from blood, collected in a trial of the OX40 agonist ivuxolimab. V is TRBV5-8 and J is TRBJ2-1; 11 positions agree with TRBD1. This receptor was identified in an adult with an advanced solid tumor such as melanoma, head and neck, liver or kidney cancer. DNA for the CDR3: TGTGCCACACAAACGGACAGGGGGCGTACTATCTACAATGAGCAGTTCTTC. Its protein product is CATQTDRGRTIYNEQFF. The whole variable domain, filled in from reference TRBV5-8 and TRBJ2-1, reads EAGVTQSPTHLIKTRGQQATLRCSPISGHTSVYWYQQALGLGLQFLLWYDEGEERNRGNFPPRFSGRQFPNYSSELNVNALELEDSALYLCATQTDRGRTIYNEQFFGPGTRLTVL.